This T cell receptor (beta chain) stems from a study of T cells in severe cutaneous drug reactions. About the study: Patients in acute or recovery stage gave blister fluids/cells and PBMC. General study points: TRBV12-4 use rose strongly in carbamazepine-induced Stevens-Johnson syndrome or toxic epidermal necrolysis, averaging around 32% in blister cells and around 5.5% in PBMC. A public TCRbeta CDR3 appeared in all seven CBZ-SJS/TEN blister samples, averaging about 15%.

Carbamazepine had induced Stevens-Johnson syndrome or toxic epidermal necrolysis in the sequenced donors. The germline CDR1 and CDR2 sequences are DFQATT and SNEGSKA (reference sequence). The CDR3 extends over 13 amino acids. For this clonotype: What it binds is not known.

Libraries were made by iRepertoire multiplex PCR with TCR subtype-specific primers for bulk and single-cell sequencing. Primers for V, D and J regions amplified bulk TCR beta libraries. Reprocessing the multiplex PCR reads, TCRdb reports a single entry for every CDR3 protein and omits DNA. The sample has about 3,800 distinct CDR3 sequences. The receptor's source is a human donor with Stevens-Johnson syndrome, a severe cutaneous drug reaction. The V gene is TRBV20-1, the J gene TRBJ2-7; TCRdb selects TRBD2, and the lack of DNA leaves this call unchecked. The sequenced material came from PBMCs. The CDR3 here is CSASIVTSGEQYF.